This T cell receptor (beta chain) is drawn from a study of cytomegalovirus exposure and HLA in healthy donors. Study-wide findings and caveats: Analyzed later, association rates of TCRs varied across HLA loci, with DRB1 most and HLA-C fewest. Later analysis associated a missense DCLRE1C variant with TCR beta V- and J-gene trimming. Most likely, a cluster of highly shared sequence variants arose as a sequencing artifact.

About this clone: Its specificity is unknown.

The study sampled nominally healthy donors, though unrecorded immune exposures were likely. Trimming cost V 6 bases and J 0 bases, with 15 bases left between them. CDR1 is MNHEY, CDR2 SMNVEV, per germline (reference sequence). This CDR3 region has 17 residues. The PCR ran on 60 Vbeta and 13 Jbeta primers. Sequenced by immunoSEQ multiplex PCR; TCRdb stores in-frame clones only, minus some. Counted here are 150,000 to 200,000 clones, more than 65% occurring once; the ten biggest clones make up 1% to 1.5%. The sample taken for sequencing was PBMCs. V and J are TRBV27 and TRBJ1-6, with D tentatively TRBD1 (5 bases). The source is a man aged 50-60 years in good health and CMV-seropositive. The CDR3 spells CASRSGIQSSYNSPLHF. In nucleotides, the CDR3 is TGTGCCAGCAGATCAGGGATTCAAAGCTCCTATAATTCACCCCTCCACTTT.